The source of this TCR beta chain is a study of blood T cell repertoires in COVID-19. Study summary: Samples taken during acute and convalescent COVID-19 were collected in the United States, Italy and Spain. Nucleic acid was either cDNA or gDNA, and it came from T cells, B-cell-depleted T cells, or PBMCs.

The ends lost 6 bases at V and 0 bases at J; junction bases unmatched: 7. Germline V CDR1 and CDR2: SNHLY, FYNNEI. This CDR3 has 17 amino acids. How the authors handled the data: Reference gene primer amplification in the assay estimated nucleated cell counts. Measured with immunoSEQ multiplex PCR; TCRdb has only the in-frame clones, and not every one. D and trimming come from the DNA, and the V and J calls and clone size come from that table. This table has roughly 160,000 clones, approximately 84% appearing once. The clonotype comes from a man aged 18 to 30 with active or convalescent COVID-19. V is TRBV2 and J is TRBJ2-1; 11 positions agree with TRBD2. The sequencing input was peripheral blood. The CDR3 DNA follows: TGTGCCAGCAGAGACGGGACTAGCGGACACTCCTACAATGAGCAGTTCTTC. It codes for CASRDGTSGHSYNEQFF. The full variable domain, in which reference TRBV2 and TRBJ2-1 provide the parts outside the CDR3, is EPEVTQTPSHQVTQMGQEVILRCVPISNHLYFYWYRQILGQKVEFLVSFYNNEISEKSEIFDDQFSVERPDGSNFTLKIRSTKLEDSAMYFCASRDGTSGHSYNEQFFGPGTRLTVL.